Sequencing of this TCR beta chain was carried out in a study of metastatic and nonmetastatic thyroid tumors. Study background: For malignant and benign thyroid patients, tumor or nodule tissue and blood were the sources whose repertoires were compared.

This clone has ten or more counts. Its antigen is currently unknown. TCRdb re-called clones from the PCR reads using MiXCR. The sample shows 35,000 to 50,000 clones, less than 5% of them seen only once. The study, taken as a whole, reports: Significantly higher TCR beta diversity was reportedly seen in malignant thyroid tumors than benign nodules, in blood and tumor.

Every patient was untreated before thyroid surgery. Germline lookup yields CDR1 LGHDT and CDR2 YNNKEL (reference sequence). CDR3 length: 13 residues. The V and J ends lost 2 bases and 4 bases respectively, with 8 bases between them. The TCR sequence derives from a female donor with papillary thyroid cancer or a benign thyroid nodule (not recorded which). Some clones in this sample may be carry-over from other donors' samples. The sample comprised blood. This chain uses TRBV3-1 with TRBJ1-2; the D gene is possibly TRBD1 (5 bases). CDR3 in amino acids: CASSQQGFYGYTF. Here the CDR3 DNA reads TGTGCCAGCAGCCAACAGGGTTTCTATGGCTACACCTTC.